This T cell receptor (beta chain) was recovered during a study of cytomegalovirus exposure and HLA in healthy donors (dated by TCRdb to about 2017). In the study overall: An earlier analysis of about 530 of the donors reported 250 to 300 Gb of sequence data and 90 million to 120 million unique TCR beta sequences obtained from around 170 million T cells. Roughly 300 gigabases of sequencing data and approximately 85 million unique TCR sequences were included in an early release covering roughly 600 HLA-typed donors. The genetic ancestry cluster associated with self-reported Caucasian donors included approximately 85% of the approximately 400 genotyped donors. The study was designed to test whether signatures of past pathogen exposure could be identified by cataloging public T cell receptors. The T cell repertoires of several hundred subjects were profiled by immunosequencing and related to cytomegalovirus serostatus. Along with the roughly 710-subject first cohort, a separate validation cohort of 120 different subjects was used. The study combined high-throughput TCR immunosequencing, statistical association of individual TCRs with disease status, and machine learning to predict cytomegalovirus infection status. A later analysis re-examined previously published TCR beta repertoires from hundreds of donors and added high-resolution HLA genotyping to investigate patterns of TCR occurrence. In the later analysis, no new phenotypic data were used to find candidate immune exposures; instead, reliance was placed on TCR beta sequences and their occurrence across donors. An earlier analysis of 587 of the donors used high-throughput TCR beta sequencing to judge whether each TCR beta V gene segment behaved as functional or pseudogenic. Alongside the repertoire data, information on donor age, sex, ethnicity and CMV serostatus was compiled. A later genetic analysis took genome-wide SNP genotypes for about 65% of the 666 donors and used that subset as a discovery cohort. All discovery cohort repertoires had been generated using a single sequencing platform. HLA typing included class I and class II loci at four-digit resolution. The number of typed donors differed by locus: roughly 629-640 for A, B, C, DRB1 and DQB1; 522 for DQA1; approximately 600 for DPA1; and around 450 for DPB1. Five DR-DQ haplotypes were handled as single units for association and clustering because linkage in the cohort was strong. On average, around 240,000 unique TCR beta nucleotide sequences were sequenced per donor among more than 350 genotyped donors of the cohort, with around 19% of those sequences being non-productive. Results and caveats for the whole study, not just this receptor: A cluster of highly shared sequence variants was judged likely to be a technical artifact of the sequencing pipeline. Because the 87-base-pair reads could not distinguish some IMGT-functional V segments, including TRBV6-2 and TRBV6-3, those segments were excluded. In a later analysis, HLA-associated TCR beta chains were found to be more clonally expanded and to have lower generation probabilities than equally common non-associated chains. In a later genetic analysis, a missense DCLRE1C variant was associated with V-gene and J-gene trimming of TCR beta chains, and the association was replicated in an independent cohort. For the cohort, immune exposure information was limited to CMV serostatus. The authors suggested that the approach could potentially be extended to other disease states and immunological phenotypes. Linkage disequilibrium might explain the correlated functional status among segregating V segments, but an unknown experimental factor could not be ruled out. Most TCR sequences were seen in very few donors, while some public TCRs were found in many individuals. The classifier was reported to diagnose cytomegalovirus status with high specificity and sensitivity in both the original cohort and the validation cohort. A further reported finding was that TCR beta sequences accurately predicted the HLA-A and HLA-B alleles for most subjects in the first cohort. Sequencing depth was assumed to be roughly uniform across donors in the presence/absence analyses, though that assumption may not hold. Specific HLA alleles were associated with over 15,000 TCR beta sequences at a false discovery rate of 0.05 in a later analysis. In a later analysis, TCR association rates were found to vary across HLA loci, with the most associated TCRs seen for DRB1 alleles and the fewest for HLA-C alleles. In this cohort, only TCR beta chains were sequenced, and detectable features were limited by the absence of alpha or paired-chain data. According to a later genetic analysis, donors in an Asian-associated ancestry cluster had fewer N-insertions in productive TCRs than the approximately 630-donor mean. According to a later analysis, parvovirus B19, influenza, CMV and Epstein-Barr virus appeared linked to several top co-occurrence clusters. Because counts were too low, seventeen rarely observed V segments, including chromosome 9 orphons, were excluded from the earlier analysis of some 590 of the donors. Because some donors lacked HLA typing at each locus, the association tests relied only on the typed subset. Assigning TCR associations to individual alleles was difficult when HLA alleles, especially DR and DQ, strongly co-occurred. An earlier analysis of several hundred of the donors showed that most TCR beta V segments appeared in productive rearrangements either about 87% or about 30% of the time, which broadly matched IMGT annotations. Most CMV-associated TCR beta chains appeared to be HLA-restricted in a later analysis, and the HLA associations seemed to be driven largely by CMV exposure. In vitro tests confirmed that a few of the cytomegalovirus-associated TCR beta chains recognize cytomegalovirus antigens. The study listed 164 TCR beta chains as associated with cytomegalovirus.

The cohort consisted of approximately 670 healthy bone marrow donors. All cohort members were sampled while nominally healthy, although unrecorded immune exposures were likely present. The donor was CMV seropositive and was included in the group of almost 300 seropositive cohort members. A peripheral blood sample was provided by each donor, and peripheral blood mononuclear cells were used for TCR beta sequencing. The Qiagen DNeasy Blood Extraction Kit was used to extract genomic DNA from the blood cell samples. The CDR1 and CDR2 encoded by the germline V gene are SGHRS and YFSETQ. The CDR3, cysteine through phenylalanine, is 15 amino acids long. The kept DNA is CDR3 alone, 45 bases in frame from the first base. V is pruned by 2 bases and J by 2 bases, leaving 5 bases of the junction without a gene match. Comment on this clone: It has no known antigen specificity. Nothing much larger sits one base from this clone, and base qualities are not available.

Libraries were built with the immunoSEQ multiplex PCR assay. The multiplex PCR relied on a mix of 60 forward primers for TCR Vbeta segments and 13 reverse primers for TCR Jbeta segments. Amplification of the CDR3 region of rearranged TCR beta genes was performed with a multiplex PCR assay on genomic DNA. The amplified TCR beta libraries were sequenced on the Illumina HiSeq System as 87-base-pair reads. On the authors' methods: Across the roughly 640 repertoires, a later analysis counted tens of millions of unique TCR beta chains, roughly 11 million of which were shared by at least two donors. A nearest-neighbor algorithm error-corrected the raw reads and collapsed the reads into unique sequences, merging closely related sequences to remove PCR and sequencing errors. To assign V, D and J gene segments, CDR3 sequences were aligned to IMGT reference sequences. Each retained sequence needed at least a six-nucleotide match to both a V gene segment and a J gene segment. A rearrangement was called productive if the CDR3 had no stop codons and remained in frame with V and J, and every other rearrangement was called non-productive. Following IMGT convention, CDR3 was defined as the stretch from the second conserved V-encoded cysteine up to the conserved J-encoded phenylalanine. The earlier analysis of 587 of the donors excluded any sequence lacking an unambiguous match to a single V gene segment. An earlier analysis of several hundred of the donors called V segments functional above 56.7% productive rearrangements and segregating when the between-donor standard deviation exceeded 5%. A statistical classification framework was built for diagnosing cytomegalovirus status from the catalog of TCR beta chain sequences. V and J gene assignment, in a later analysis, came from comparing TCR nucleotide sequences with IMGT/GENE-DB human TR gene sequences. A later analysis assigned CDR3 sequences and most-parsimonious VDJ recombination scenarios with the TCRdist pipeline. In a later analysis, each TCR beta chain was defined by its CDR3 amino acid sequence together with its V-gene family, and reads without a unique V-gene family were excluded. In a later analysis, 550 to 650 highly shared, low-generation-probability nucleotide sequences were removed to address suspected cross-contamination and a sequencing artifact. In a later analysis, a clonal expansion index for each public chain was calculated from normalized within-repertoire ranks of inferred template counts. In a later analysis, generation probabilities were computed using a VDJ recombination model fitted to out-of-frame rearrangements, and the results were checked against IGoR. In a later analysis, hypergeometric tests were used to score TCR-TCR, TCR-HLA and TCR-CMV co-occurrence, with a repertoire-size bias correction applied to TCR pairs. A later analysis estimated false discovery rates by permuting HLA or CMV assignments 20 times. In a later analysis, co-occurring TCRs were grouped using DBSCAN, with TCRdist sequence similarity added in when clustering inside HLA-allele-positive subsets. For co-occurrence clustering, repertoires with fewer than 30,000 or more than 120,000 public chains were excluded, along with roughly 5 repertoires with anomalous nucleotide sharing. The immuneACCESS repertoire file appears here via TCRdb, limited to in-frame rearrangements. These files lack a portion of the clones; in checked studies, under half of the deficit traces to unresolved V genes, and the cause of the others is not known. Clone size and the V and J calls come from that table; the DNA yielded D and trimming. The sample data list roughly 200,000 clones, and around three quarters of these were observed just once. Together, the top ten hold approximately 4.4% of the sample.

Input material: PBMCs. The clonotype was recovered from a woman in her 30s in good health and CMV-seropositive. The chain is encoded by TRBV5-1 joined to TRBJ2-7, and 9 junction bases match TRBD1. Here the CDR3 is given as CASSLNTGGPYEQYF. The DNA sequence is given as TGCGCCAGCAGCTTAAACACAGGGGGCCCCTACGAGCAGTACTTC.